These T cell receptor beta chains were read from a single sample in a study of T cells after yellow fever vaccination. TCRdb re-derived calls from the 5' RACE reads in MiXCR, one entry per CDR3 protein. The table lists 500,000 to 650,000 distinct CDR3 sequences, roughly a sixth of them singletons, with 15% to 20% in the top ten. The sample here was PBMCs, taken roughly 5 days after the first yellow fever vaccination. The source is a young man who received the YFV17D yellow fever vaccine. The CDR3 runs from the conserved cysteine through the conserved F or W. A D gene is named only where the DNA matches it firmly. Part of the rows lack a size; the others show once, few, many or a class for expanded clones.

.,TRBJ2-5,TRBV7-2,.,TGTGCCAGCAGCCGTATAGGAGGGACCCAGTACTTC,CASSRIGGTQYF
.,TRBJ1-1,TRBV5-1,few,TGCGCCAGCAGCTTGACAGGGTGGGCGAACACTGAAGCTTTCTTT,CASSLTGWANTEAFF
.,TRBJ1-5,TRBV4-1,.,TGCGCCAGCAGCCAAGATTGGCGGTCCAATCAGCCCCAGCATTTT,CASSQDWRSNQPQHF
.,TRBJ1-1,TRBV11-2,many,TGTGCCAGCAGCTCACCAAGGGGGGGAGGTAGCATGAACACTGAAGCTTTCTTT,CASSSPRGGGSMNTEAFF
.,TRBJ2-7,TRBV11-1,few,TGTGCCAGCAGCTTAGAGTTGCGGGAGCAGTACTTC,CASSLELREQYF
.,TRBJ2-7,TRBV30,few,TGTGCCTGGGCACGGGGTTCTTTATACGAGCAGTACTTC,CAWARGSLYEQYF
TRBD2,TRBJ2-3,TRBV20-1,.,TGCAGTGCCCCTAGGACTGGCGGGGGGGCCGCAGATACGCAGTATTTT,CSAPRTGGGAADTQYF
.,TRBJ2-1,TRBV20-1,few,TGCAGTGCGGACGATTACAATGAGCAGTTCTTC,CSADDYNEQFF
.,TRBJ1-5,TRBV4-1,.,TGCGCCAGCAGCCAAACCCCGGGGGTGCCCCAGCATTTT,CASSQTPGVPQHF
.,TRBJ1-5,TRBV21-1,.,TGTGCCAGCCGCGCCACCCGACAGGGCGCCAATCAGCCCCAGCATTTT,CASRATRQGANQPQHF
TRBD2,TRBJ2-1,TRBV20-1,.,TGCAGTGCTGAGACTAGCGGGGTAGAGTTCTTC,CSAETSGVEFF
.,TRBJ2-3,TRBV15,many,TGTGCCACCAGCGTGGGGGGGGCAGGGGATTCAGATACGCAGTATTTT,CATSVGGAGDSDTQYF
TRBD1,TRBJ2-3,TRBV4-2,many,TGTGCCAGCAGCCGGACAGGGGGTACAGATACGCAGTATTTT,CASSRTGGTDTQYF
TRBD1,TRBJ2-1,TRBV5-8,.,TGTGCCAGCAGCCCCGGGACAGGGGGGGTCAATGAGCAGTTCTTC,CASSPGTGGVNEQFF
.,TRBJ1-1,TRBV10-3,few,TGTGCCATCAGTGAGCGGGAGGACACTGAAGCTTTCTTT,CAISEREDTEAFF
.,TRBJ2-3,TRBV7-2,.,TGTGCCAGCAGCTTAGTAGGTAACGGGGCTGGAGATACGCAGTATTTT,CASSLVGNGAGDTQYF
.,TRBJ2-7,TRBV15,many,TGTGCCACCAGCAAGGGTCCGAGCTCCTACGAGCAGTACTTC,CATSKGPSSYEQYF
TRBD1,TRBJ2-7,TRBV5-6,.,TGTGCCAGCAGCCACGGGCAGGGGGTCTACGAGCAGTACTTC,CASSHGQGVYEQYF
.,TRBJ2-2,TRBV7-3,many,TGTGCCAGCTCACCCGGGCCGAACACCGGGGAGCTGTTTTTT,CASSPGPNTGELFF
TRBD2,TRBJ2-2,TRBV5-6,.,TGTGCCAGCAGCTTACTAGCGTCGAACACCGGGGAGCTGTTTTTT,CASSLLASNTGELFF
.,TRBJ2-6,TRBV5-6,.,TGTGCCAGCCGAAGGGGCTCTGGGGCCAACGTCCTGACTTTC,CASRRGSGANVLTF
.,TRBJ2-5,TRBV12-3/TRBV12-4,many,TGTGCCAGCAGTTTATGGGGACAAACAAACCAAGAGACCCAGTACTTC,CASSLWGQTNQETQYF
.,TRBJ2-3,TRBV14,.,TGTGCCAGCAGCCCCCCGGGACCATGGGGTACGCAGTATTTT,CASSPPGPWGTQYF
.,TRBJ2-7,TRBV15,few,TGTGCCACCCGCCCGCGGGCCTCCTACGAGCAGTACTTC,CATRPRASYEQYF
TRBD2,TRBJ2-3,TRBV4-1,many,TGCGCCAGCAGCCAAGAATACGGGGGGGCCTCAGATACGCAGTATTTT,CASSQEYGGASDTQYF
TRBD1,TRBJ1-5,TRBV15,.,TGTGCCACCAGCAGAACCGGGACAGCGGGCCCTTATCAGCCCCAGCATTTT,CATSRTGTAGPYQPQHF
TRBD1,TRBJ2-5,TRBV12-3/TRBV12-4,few,TGTGCCAGCAGTTCCCTGCGACAGGGGCGTCAGGAGACCCAGTACTTC,CASSSLRQGRQETQYF
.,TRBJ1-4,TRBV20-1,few,TGCAGTGCTAGAGATCGGGGAGGAGAACTGTTTTTT,CSARDRGGELFF
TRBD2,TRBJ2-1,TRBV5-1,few,TGCGCCAGCTTTGAGCCCAGCGGGGCCTACAATGAGCAGTTCTTC,CASFEPSGAYNEQFF
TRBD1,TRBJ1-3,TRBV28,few,TGTGCCAGCAGTTCACAGGGGGCGGCGCACACCATATATTTT,CASSSQGAAHTIYF
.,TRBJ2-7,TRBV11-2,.,TGTGCCAGCAGCTTAACGACGGAGTCCTACGAGCAGTACTTC,CASSLTTESYEQYF
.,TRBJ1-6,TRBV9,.,TGTGCCAGCAGCGTAGGGGGAGGGGTTGTAACACCCCTCCACTTT,CASSVGGGVVTPLHF
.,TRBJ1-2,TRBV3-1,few,TGTGCCAGCAGCCAAGATCTTGGGGCTAACTATGGCTACACCTTC,CASSQDLGANYGYTF
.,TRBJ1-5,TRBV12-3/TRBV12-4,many,TGTGCCAGCAGTTTATGGTACAGACATAGCAATCAGCCCCAGCATTTT,CASSLWYRHSNQPQHF
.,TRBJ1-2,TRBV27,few,TGTGCCAGCAAAGAGGGCCCACCGAACTATGGCTACACCTTC,CASKEGPPNYGYTF
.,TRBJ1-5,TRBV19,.,TGTGCCAGTAGGGGCGAGGTGGCCCAGCATTTT,CASRGEVAQHF
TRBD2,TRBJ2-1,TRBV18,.,TGTGCCAGCTCACCATTCGGGACTAGCGGGAATAAGCAGTTCTTC,CASSPFGTSGNKQFF
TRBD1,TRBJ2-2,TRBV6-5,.,TGTGCCAGCAGTTACTCAGGACAGGGTTGGACCGGGGAGCTGTTTTTT,CASSYSGQGWTGELFF
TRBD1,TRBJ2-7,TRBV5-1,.,TGCGCCAGCAGCTTAAGGACAGGGGGTTACGAGCAGTACTTC,CASSLRTGGYEQYF
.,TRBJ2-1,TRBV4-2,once,TGTGCCAGCAGCCAAGCCGTTCTCCATGAGCAGTTCTTC,CASSQAVLHEQFF
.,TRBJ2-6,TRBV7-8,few,TGTGCCAGCAGCTTAGCGGGTAGCTCTGGGGCCAACGTCCTGACTTTC,CASSLAGSSGANVLTF
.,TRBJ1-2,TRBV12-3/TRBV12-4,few,TGTGCCAGCAGTTTACGCAGGAATAACTATGGCTACACCTTC,CASSLRRNNYGYTF
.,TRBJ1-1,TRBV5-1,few,TGCGCCAGCAGCTTGGGTGGGGGGATCGGTGAAGCTTTCTTT,CASSLGGGIGEAFF
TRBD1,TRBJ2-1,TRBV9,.,TGTGCCAGCAGCGCCGAGGGCAGGGGGCTATCTTACAATGAGCAGTTCTTC,CASSAEGRGLSYNEQFF
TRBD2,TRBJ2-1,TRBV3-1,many,TGTGCCAGCAGCCAAGATTGGGCTAGCGGGGGTACGCAGTTCTTC,CASSQDWASGGTQFF
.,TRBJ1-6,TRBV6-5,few,TGTGCCAGCAGTTACTCCGCCCGTTACTCCTATAATTCACCCCTCCACTTT,CASSYSARYSYNSPLHF
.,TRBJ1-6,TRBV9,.,TGTGCCAGCAGCGCGGGGGGGGCGTTAAATTCACCCCTCCACTTT,CASSAGGALNSPLHF
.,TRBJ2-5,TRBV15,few,TGTGCCACCAGCAGGGAACGGACAGCCCGGGAGACCCAGTACTTC,CATSRERTARETQYF
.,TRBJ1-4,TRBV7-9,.,TGTGCCAGCAGCTTAGCGTTGGCGTCAACTAATGAAAAACTGTTTTTT,CASSLALASTNEKLFF
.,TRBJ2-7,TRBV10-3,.,TGTGCCATCAGTGACAAGGGTCCCTACGAGCAGTACTTC,CAISDKGPYEQYF